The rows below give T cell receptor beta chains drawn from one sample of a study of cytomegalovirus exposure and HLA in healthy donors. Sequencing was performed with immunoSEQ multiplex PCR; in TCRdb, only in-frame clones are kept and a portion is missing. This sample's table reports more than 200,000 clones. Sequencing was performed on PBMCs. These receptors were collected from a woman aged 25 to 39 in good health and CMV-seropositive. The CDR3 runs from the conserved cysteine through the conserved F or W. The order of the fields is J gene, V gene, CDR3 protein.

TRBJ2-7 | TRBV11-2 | CASIASGGLEQYF
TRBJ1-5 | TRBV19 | CASSTAGFHSNQPQHF
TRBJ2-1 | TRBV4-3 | CASSHLGLAGRNNEQFF
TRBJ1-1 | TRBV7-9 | CASSRLGGRENTEAFF
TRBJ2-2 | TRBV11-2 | CASSFGSGELFF
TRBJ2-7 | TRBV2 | CASSYGQGIRYEQYF
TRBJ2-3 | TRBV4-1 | CASSQGPGRDYTDTQYF
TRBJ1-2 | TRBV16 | CASSQKASGYRGANYGYTF
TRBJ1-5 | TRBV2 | CASSQGYGNQPQHF
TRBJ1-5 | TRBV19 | CASSIRLWQGNQPQHF
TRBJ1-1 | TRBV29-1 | CSVVGQAMNTEAFF
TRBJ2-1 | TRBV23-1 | CASSHPYGLAASRYNEQFF
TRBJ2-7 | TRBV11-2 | CASQRAYEQYF
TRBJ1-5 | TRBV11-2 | CASSLGQNQPQHF
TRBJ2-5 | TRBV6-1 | CASSAQQASVGETQYF
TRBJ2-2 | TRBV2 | CAHGGDLGPNTGELFF
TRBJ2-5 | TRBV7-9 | CASSLLSPGAEQYF
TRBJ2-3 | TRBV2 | CASSEYREASGGADTQYF
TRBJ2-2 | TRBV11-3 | CASSSSYTSGNTGELFF
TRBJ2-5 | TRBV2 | CASSANGLRETQYF
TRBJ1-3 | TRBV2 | CASSEEGTAGNTIYF
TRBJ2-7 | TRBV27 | CASSLSLVAIYEQYF
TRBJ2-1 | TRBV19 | CASSISDRVHNEQFF
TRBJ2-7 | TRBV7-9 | CASSRTSGDPFYEQYF
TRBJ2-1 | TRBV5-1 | CASSLQNEQFF
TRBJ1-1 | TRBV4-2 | CASSQDILGRHDEAFF
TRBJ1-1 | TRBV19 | CASSAGQPKNF
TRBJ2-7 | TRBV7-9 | CASSARDREIHEQYF
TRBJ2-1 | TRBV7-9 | CASSTLVSYNEQFF
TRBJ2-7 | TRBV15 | CATSRGAYEQYF
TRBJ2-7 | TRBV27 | CASSFPSISNRDRDVDQYF
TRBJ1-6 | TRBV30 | CAWSVQGSISPLHF
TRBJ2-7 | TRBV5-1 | CASSLGTVQNEQYF
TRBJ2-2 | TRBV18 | CASSPGPTNTGELFF
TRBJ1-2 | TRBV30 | CAWSVRGANYGYTF
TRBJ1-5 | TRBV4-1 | CASSQGLPSVFVSPQHF
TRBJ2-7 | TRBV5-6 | CASSAGPGGSYEQYF
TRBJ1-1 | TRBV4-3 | CASSLGEAGEAFF
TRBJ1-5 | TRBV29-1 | CSVIVEASNQPQHF
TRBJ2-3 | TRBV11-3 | CASSSTDFTDTQYF
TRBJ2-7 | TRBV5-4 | CASSLVMANEQYF
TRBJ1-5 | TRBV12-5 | CASGTGFSNQPQHF
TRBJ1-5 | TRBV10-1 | CASSGGGSQPQHF
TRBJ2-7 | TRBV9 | CASSVGRHNRGEQYF
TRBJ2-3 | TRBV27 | CASRRRLAGPTDTQYF
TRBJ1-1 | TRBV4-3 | CASSLGVASGNTEAFF
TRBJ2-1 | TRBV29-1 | CSVALDYNEQFF
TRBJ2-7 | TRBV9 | CASSVGWDRVYEQYF
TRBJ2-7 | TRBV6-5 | CASSYSGQGDYEQYF
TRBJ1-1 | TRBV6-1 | CATQTTGQGLPPAFF
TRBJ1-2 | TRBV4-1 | CASSQGTDYGYTF
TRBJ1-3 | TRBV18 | CASSRPGQDSGNTIYF
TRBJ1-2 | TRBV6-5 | CASRPGEALYGYTF
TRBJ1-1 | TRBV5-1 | CASSLDTGVNTEAFF
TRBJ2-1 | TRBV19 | CASSTQGRWNEQFF
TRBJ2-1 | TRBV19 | CASNSYNEQFF
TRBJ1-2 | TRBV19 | CASSRQGNGYTF
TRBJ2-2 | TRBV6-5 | CASNPSGSTGELFF
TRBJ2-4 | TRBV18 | CASSRGQEKNIQYF